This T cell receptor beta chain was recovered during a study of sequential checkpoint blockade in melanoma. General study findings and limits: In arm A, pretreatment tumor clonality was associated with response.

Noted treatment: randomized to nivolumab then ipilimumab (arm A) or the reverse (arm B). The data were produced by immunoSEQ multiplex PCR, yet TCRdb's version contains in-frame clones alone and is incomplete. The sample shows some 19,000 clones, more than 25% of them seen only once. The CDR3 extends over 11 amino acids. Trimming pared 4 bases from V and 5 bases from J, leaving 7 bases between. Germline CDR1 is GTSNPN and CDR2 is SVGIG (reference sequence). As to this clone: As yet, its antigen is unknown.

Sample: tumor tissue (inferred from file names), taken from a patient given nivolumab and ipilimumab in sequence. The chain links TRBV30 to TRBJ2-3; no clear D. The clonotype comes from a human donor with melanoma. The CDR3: CAWTRIDTQYF. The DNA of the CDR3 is TGTGCCTGGACTAGGATAGATACGCAGTATTTT.